This TCR beta chain came from a study of cytotoxic CD8 clonotypes in ibrutinib-treated CLL. Study as a whole: Included were 11 to 12 relapsed/refractory and roughly 15 treatment-naive patients, of whom around 17 were IGHV unmutated. With a range of 6 to 36, the median treatment time before response samples were taken was approximately 11 months.

Measured with immunoSEQ multiplex PCR; TCRdb has only the in-frame clones, and not every one. The repertoire holds some 200,000 clones, with roughly 72% as singletons. V lost 2 bases and J lost 3, with 8 bases in between. The germline V gene has CDR1 LNHDA and CDR2 SQIVND (reference sequence). This CDR3 comprises 13 residues. This clone has just a few counts. This sequence was found in a human donor with chronic lymphocytic leukemia. This chain connects TRBV19 to TRBJ2-7; no clear D. The starting material was PBMCs, obtained after 24 months of ibrutinib treatment. The CDR3 here is CASSIQDRYEQYF. The CDR3 DNA is TGTGCCAGTAGTATACAGGACCGCTACGAGCAGTACTTC.